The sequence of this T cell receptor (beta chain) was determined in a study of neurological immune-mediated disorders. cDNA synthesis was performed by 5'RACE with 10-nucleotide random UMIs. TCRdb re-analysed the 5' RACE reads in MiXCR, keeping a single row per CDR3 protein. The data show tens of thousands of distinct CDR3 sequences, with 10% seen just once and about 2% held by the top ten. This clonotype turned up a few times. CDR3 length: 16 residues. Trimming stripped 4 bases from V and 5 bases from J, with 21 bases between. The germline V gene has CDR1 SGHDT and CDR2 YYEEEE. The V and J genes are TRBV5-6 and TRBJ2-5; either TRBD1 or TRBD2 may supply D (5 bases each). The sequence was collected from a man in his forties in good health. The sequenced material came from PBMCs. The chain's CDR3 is CASSPLGTAKMETQYF. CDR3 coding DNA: TGTGCCAGCAGCCCACTGGGGACGGCTAAGATGGAGACCCAGTACTTC. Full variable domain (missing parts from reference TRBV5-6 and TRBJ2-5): DAGVTQSPTHLIKTRGQQVTLRCSPKSGHDTVSWYQQALGQGPQFIFQYYEEEERQRGNFPDRFSGHQFPNYSSELNVNALLLGDSALYLCASSPLGTAKMETQYFGPGTRLLVL.